This TCR beta chain was sequenced for a study of response to subunit inactivated influenza vaccine. This clonotype was detected once. Its antigen is currently unknown. Each CDR3 protein gets one entry after TCRdb re-called the RT-PCR reads with MiXCR. The data contain about 830,000 distinct CDR3 sequences, 15% to 20% of them singletons. Deletions cut 3 bases from V and 1 base from J, with 8 bases between. The CDR3 spans 14 residues. Germline assignment: CDR1 MNHEY and CDR2 SMNVEV (reference sequence). Study-wide results and limits: New T cells are recruited in small numbers by each seasonal influenza vaccination, according to the authors' suggestion.

The chain links TRBV27 to TRBJ2-3; D unresolved. The clonotype was recovered from a man aged 50-60 years who received an inactivated influenza vaccine. The material was PBMCs from blood, obtained roughly 5 days after vaccination. CDR3 nucleotides: TGTGCCAGCAGTTTCAGACACGGCACAGATACGCAGTATTTT. Its translation is CASSFRHGTDTQYF.